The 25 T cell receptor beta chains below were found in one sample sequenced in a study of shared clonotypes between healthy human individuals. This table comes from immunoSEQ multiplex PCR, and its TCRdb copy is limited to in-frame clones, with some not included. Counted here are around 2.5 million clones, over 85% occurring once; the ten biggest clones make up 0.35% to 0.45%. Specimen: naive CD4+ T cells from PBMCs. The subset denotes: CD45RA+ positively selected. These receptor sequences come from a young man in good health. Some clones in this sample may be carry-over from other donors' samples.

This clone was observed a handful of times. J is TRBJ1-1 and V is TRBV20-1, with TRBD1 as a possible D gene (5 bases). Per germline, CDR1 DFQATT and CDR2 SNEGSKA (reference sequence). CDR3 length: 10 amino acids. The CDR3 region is CSRANTEAFF. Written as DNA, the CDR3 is TGCAGCAGGGCGAACACTGAAGCTTTCTTT.

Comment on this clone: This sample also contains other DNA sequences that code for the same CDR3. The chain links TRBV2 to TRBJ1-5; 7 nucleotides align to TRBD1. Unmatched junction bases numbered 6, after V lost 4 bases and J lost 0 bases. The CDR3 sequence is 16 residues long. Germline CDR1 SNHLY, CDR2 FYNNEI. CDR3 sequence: CASSGTGRNSNQPQHF. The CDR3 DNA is TGTGCCAGCAGTGGGACAGGACGTAATAGCAATCAGCCCCAGCATTTT.

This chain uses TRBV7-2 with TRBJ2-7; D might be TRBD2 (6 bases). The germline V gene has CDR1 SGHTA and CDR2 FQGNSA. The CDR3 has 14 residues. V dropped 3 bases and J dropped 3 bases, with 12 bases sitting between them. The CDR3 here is CASSLLRESYEQYF. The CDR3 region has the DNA TGTGCCAGCAGCTTGCTCCGGGAGAGCTACGAGCAGTACTTC.

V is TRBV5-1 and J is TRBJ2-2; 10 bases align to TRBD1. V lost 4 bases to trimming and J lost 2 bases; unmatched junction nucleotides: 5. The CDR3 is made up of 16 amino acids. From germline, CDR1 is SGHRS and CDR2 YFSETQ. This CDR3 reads CASSTGQGVNTGELFF. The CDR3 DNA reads TGCGCCAGCAGCACCGGACAGGGGGTAAACACCGGGGAGCTGTTTTTT.

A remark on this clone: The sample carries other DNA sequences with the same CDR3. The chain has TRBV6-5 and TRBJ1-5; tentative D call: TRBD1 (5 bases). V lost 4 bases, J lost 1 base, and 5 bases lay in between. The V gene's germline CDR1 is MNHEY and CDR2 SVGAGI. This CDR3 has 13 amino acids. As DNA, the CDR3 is TGTGCCAGCAGTTGGGGGAGCAATCAGCCCCAGCATTTT. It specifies CASSWGSNQPQHF.

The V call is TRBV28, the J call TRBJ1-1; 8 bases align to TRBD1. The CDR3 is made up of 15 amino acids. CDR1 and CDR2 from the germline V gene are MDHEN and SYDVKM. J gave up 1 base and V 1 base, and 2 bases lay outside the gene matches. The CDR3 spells CASSLLQGGNTEAFF. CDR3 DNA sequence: TGTGCCAGCAGTTTATTACAGGGGGGGAACACTGAAGCTTTCTTT. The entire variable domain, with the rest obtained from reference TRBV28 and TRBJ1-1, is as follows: DVKVTQSSRYLVKRTGEKVFLECVQDMDHENMFWYRQDPGLGLRLIYFSYDVKMKEKGDIPEGYSVSREKKERFSLILESASTNQTSMYLCASSLLQGGNTEAFFGQGTRLTVV.

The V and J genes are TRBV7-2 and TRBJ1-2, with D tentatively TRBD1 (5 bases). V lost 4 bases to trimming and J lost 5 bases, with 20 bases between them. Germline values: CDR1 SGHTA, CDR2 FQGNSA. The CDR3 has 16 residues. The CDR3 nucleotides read TGTGCCAGCAGCTCTAGGGACGGACAAGCAGTATATGGCTACACCTTC. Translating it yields CASSSRDGQAVYGYTF.

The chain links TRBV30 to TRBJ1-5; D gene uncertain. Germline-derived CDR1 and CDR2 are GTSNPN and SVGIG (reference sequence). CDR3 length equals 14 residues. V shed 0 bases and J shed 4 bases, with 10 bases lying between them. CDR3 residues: CAWSVPLSNQPQHF. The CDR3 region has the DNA TGTGCCTGGAGTGTACCTCTTTCAAATCAGCCCCAGCATTTT.

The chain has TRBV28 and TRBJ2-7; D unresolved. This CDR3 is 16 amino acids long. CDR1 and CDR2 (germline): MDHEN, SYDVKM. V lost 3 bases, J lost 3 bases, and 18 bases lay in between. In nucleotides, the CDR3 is TGTGCCAGCAGTTTTCCCGGGTCCAGATTTATCTACGAGCAGTACTTC. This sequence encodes CASSFPGSRFIYEQYF.

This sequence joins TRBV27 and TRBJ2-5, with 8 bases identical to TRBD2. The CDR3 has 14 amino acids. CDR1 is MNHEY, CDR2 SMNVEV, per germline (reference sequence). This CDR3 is CVVARAGARETQYF. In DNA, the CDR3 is TGTGTCGTCGCTCGAGCGGGGGCCCGAGAGACCCAGTACTTC.

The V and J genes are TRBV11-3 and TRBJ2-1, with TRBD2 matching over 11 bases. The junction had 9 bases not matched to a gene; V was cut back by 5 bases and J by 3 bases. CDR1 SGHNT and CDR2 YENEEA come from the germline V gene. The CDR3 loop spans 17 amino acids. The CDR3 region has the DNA TGTGCCAGCAGCGTAACCTCCGGGACTAGCGGCTACAATGAGCAGTTCTTC. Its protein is CASSVTSGTSGYNEQFF.

In nucleotides, the CDR3 is TGTGCCAGCAGCTTAAAGGTGGGGGATCCCGCGAACACCGGGGAGCTGTTTTTT. Amino acids: CASSLKVGDPANTGELFF. The V and J genes are TRBV7-3 and TRBJ2-2; D possibly matches TRBD1 or TRBD2 (5 bases each). There are 18 residues in the CDR3. V lost 1 base to trimming and J lost 0 bases, with 15 bases between them. From germline, CDR1 is SGHTA and CDR2 FQGTGA.

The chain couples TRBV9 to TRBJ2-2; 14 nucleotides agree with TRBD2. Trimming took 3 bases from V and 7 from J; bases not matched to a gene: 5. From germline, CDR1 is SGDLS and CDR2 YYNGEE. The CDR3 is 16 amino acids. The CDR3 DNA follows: TGTGCCAGCAGCGAGGGACTAGCGGGAGTTAACGGGGAGCTGTTTTTT. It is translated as CASSEGLAGVNGELFF.

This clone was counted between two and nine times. The CDR3 region is CASSYRWGNTEAFF. Written as DNA, the CDR3 is TGCGCCAGCAGCTACAGGTGGGGGAACACTGAAGCTTTCTTT. J is TRBJ1-1 and V is TRBV5-1, with D possibly matching TRBD1 (5 bases). The CDR3 has 14 residues. With 3 bases removed from V and 1 base from J, the gap between germline ends came to 10 bases. Per germline, CDR1 SGHRS and CDR2 YFSETQ.

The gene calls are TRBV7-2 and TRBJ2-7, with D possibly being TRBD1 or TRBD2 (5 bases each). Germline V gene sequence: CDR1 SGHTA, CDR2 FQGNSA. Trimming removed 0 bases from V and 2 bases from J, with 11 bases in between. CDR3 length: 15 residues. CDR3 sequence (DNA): TGTGCCAGCAGCTTAGCGGGGCGGGCCACCTACGAGCAGTACTTC. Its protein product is CASSLAGRATYEQYF.

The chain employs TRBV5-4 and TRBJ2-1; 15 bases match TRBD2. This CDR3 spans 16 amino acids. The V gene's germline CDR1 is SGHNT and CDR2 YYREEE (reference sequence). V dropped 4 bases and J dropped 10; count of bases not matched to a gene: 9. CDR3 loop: CASSDGTSGRSGEQFF. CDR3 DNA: TGTGCCAGCAGCGATGGGACTAGCGGGAGGAGTGGAGAGCAGTTCTTC.

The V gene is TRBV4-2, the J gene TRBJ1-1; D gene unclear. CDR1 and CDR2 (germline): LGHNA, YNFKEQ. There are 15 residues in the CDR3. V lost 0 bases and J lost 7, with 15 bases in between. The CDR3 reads CASSQDRIRHLEAFF. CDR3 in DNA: TGTGCCAGCAGCCAAGATAGAATCAGGCACCTTGAAGCTTTCTTT.

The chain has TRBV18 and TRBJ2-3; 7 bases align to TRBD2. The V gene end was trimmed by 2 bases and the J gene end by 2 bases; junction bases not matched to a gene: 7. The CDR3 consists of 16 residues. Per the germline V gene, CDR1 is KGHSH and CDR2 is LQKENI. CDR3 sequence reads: CASSPRLGTNTDTQYF. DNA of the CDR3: TGTGCCAGCTCACCAAGGCTCGGGACTAACACAGATACGCAGTATTTT.

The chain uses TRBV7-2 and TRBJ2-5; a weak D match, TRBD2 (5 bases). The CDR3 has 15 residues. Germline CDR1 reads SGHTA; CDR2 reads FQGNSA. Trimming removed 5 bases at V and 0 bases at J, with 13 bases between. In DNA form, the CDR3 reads TGTGCCAGCAGCCCCCCCGCGGGTAACCAAGAGACCCAGTACTTC. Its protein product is CASSPPAGNQETQYF.

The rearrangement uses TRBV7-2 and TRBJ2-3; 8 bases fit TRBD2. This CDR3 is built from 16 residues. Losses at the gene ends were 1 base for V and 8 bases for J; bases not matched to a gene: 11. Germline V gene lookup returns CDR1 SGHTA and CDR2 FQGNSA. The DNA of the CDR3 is TGTGCCAGCAGCTTAGAGGGCACGACTAGCGCAAGTACGCAGTATTTT. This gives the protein CASSLEGTTSASTQYF.

CDR3 protein: CASSTAGLPDTQYF. CDR3 nucleotide sequence: TGTGCCAGTAGTACGGCCGGACTGCCAGATACGCAGTATTTT. J is TRBJ2-3 and V is TRBV19; D might be TRBD2 (5 bases). CDR3 length: 14 amino acids. The germline CDR1 and CDR2 sequences are LNHDA and SQIVND (reference sequence). V was cut by 4 bases and J by 4 bases, with 12 bases left in between.

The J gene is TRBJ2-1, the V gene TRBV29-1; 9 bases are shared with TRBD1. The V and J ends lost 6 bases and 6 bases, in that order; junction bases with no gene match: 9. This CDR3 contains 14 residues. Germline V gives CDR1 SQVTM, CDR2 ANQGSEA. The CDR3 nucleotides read TGCAGCGTCCATTCATGGGACAGGGTCAATGAGCAGTTCTTC. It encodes CSVHSWDRVNEQFF.

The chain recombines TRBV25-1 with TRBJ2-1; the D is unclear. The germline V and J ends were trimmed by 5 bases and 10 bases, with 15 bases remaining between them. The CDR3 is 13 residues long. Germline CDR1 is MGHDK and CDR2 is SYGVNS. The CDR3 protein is CASSLGAAREQFF. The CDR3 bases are TGTGCCAGCAGTCTCGGTGCTGCACGCGAGCAGTTCTTC. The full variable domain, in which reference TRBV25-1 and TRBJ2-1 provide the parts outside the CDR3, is EADIYQTPRYLVIGTGKKITLECSQTMGHDKMYWYQQDPGMELHLIHYSYGVNSTEKGDLSSESTVSRIRTEHFPLTLESARPSHTSQYLCASSLGAAREQFFGPGTRLTVL.

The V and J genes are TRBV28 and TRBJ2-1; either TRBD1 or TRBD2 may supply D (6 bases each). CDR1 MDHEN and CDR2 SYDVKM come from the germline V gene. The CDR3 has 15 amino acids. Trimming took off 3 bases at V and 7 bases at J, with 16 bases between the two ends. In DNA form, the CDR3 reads TGTGCCAGCAGTTTGGGGGGCTCCTCAGGAAATGAGCAGTTCTTC. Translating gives CASSLGGSSGNEQFF.

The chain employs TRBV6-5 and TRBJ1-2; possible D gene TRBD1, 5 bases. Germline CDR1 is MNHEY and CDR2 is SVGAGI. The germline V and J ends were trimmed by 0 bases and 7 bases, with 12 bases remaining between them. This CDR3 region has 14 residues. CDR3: CASSYSWGDSGYTF. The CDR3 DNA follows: TGTGCCAGCAGTTACTCGTGGGGGGACTCTGGCTACACCTTC.